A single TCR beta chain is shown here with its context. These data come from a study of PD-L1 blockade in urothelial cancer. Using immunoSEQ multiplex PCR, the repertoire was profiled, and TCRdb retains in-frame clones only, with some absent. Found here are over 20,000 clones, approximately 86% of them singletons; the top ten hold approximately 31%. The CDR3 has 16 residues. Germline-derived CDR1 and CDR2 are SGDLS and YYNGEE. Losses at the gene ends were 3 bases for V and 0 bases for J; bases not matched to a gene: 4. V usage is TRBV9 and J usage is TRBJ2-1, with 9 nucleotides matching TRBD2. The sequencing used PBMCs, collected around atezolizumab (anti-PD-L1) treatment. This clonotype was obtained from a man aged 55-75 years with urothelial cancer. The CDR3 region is CASSEGSGGSYNEQFF. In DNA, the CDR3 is TGTGCCAGCAGCGAGGGTAGCGGGGGCTCCTACAATGAGCAGTTCTTC.